Following are 3 T cell receptor beta chains from one sample sequenced in a study of T cells in Graves' hyperthyroidism and ophthalmopathy. The investigators amplified TCR beta CDR3 regions from RNA transcripts. Carried out on the TCR CDR3, a first-round RT-PCR used the HTBI primer set. TCRdb recomputed calls from the multiplex PCR reads with MiXCR, one row per CDR3 protein. Among under 800,000 distinct CDR3 sequences listed, 11% to 15% were seen once. Source material: blood. All receptors come from a woman aged 18 to 35 with Graves' hyperthyroidism.

Here the CDR3 DNA reads TGTGCCACCAGCAGAGATCGACTAGCGGGGTACGAGCAGTACTTC. Protein product: CATSRDRLAGYEQYF. The V and J genes are TRBV15 and TRBJ2-7, with 11 bases that match TRBD2. The CDR3 is 15 residues long. V lost 0 bases to trimming and J lost 4 bases; unmatched junction nucleotides: 2. In germline, CDR1 is LNHNV, CDR2 YYDKDF (reference sequence).

The table lists this clonotype with many counts. The chain couples TRBV20-1 to TRBJ2-1, with 13 bases that match TRBD2. V shed 5 bases and J 10 bases; nucleotides not matched to a gene: 5. From germline, CDR1 is DFQATT and CDR2 SNEGSKA (reference sequence). The length of the CDR3 is 13 residues. CDR3 bases: TGCAGTGCTCCCCGGACTAGCGGGGGCGAGCAGTTCTTC. This translates into CSAPRTSGGEQFF.

This clonotype was seen at least ten times. V gene TRBV30 combines with J gene TRBJ2-5, with 8 bases that match TRBD1. Germline V lookup: CDR1 GTSNPN, CDR2 SVGIG (reference sequence). There are 12 residues in the CDR3. Trimming removed 5 bases from V and 7 bases from J; junction bases left unmatched: 6. Here the CDR3 reads CAWRTGFGTQYF. The CDR3 coding sequence is TGTGCCTGGCGGACAGGGTTCGGGACCCAGTACTTC. The complete variable domain, with remaining parts taken from reference TRBV30 and TRBJ2-5, reads SQTIHQWPATLVQPVGSPLSLECTVEGTSNPNLYWYRQAAGRGLQLLFYSVGIGQISSEVPQNLSASRPQDRQFILSSKKLLLSDSGFYLCAWRTGFGTQYFGPGTRLLVL.